The 9 T cell receptor beta chains reported below all come from one sample, sequenced in a study of blood T cell repertoires in COVID-19. Clones were sequenced by immunoSEQ multiplex PCR, and TCRdb holds only the in-frame ones, with some missing. This table has about 240,000 clones, around 89% appearing once. Sequencing was performed on PBMCs or T cells enriched from blood (not recorded which). These receptors all stem from a woman aged 25 to 39 who had recovered from COVID-19.

The chain couples TRBV7-3 to TRBJ1-2; TRBD1 aligns across 12 bases. CDR3 length equals 15 residues. After removal of 2 bases from V and 8 bases from J, the junction contained 6 bases not matched to a gene. Germline-derived CDR1 and CDR2 are SGHTA and FQGTGA. The DNA for the CDR3 is TGTGCCAGCAGCTTATTCGGGACAGGGGGCGAAGGCTACACCTTC. The encoded protein is CASSLFGTGGEGYTF.

This clone was recorded a few times. The chain links TRBV7-9 to TRBJ2-7; 7 nucleotides match TRBD2. Looked up from germline, CDR1 is SEHNR and CDR2 is FQNEAQ (reference sequence). This CDR3 region has 15 residues. V was clipped by 1 base and J by 0 bases; unmatched bases: 3. CDR3: CASSLGGGSSYEQYF. In DNA, the CDR3 is TGTGCCAGCAGCTTAGGCGGCGGGAGCTCCTACGAGCAGTACTTC.

The chain recombines TRBV28 with TRBJ2-5; TRBD2 matches 7 bases. The CDR3 extends over 17 amino acids. Germline CDR1 reads MDHEN; CDR2 reads SYDVKM. With V trimmed by 0 bases and J by 3 bases, 10 bases remained unmatched. The CDR3 DNA follows: TGTGCCAGCAGTTTATGGGCTCCTGCTAGCGGCAAAGAGACCCAGTACTTC. Translating gives CASSLWAPASGKETQYF.

The chain employs TRBV9 and TRBJ2-1, with 7 bases lining up with TRBD2. The CDR3 spans 16 residues. The V and J ends lost 4 bases and 3 bases, in that order; junction bases with no gene match: 10. Germline V gene data show CDR1 as SGDLS and CDR2 as YYNGEE. CDR3 sequence: CASSPSGGRGYNEQFF. CDR3 nucleotide sequence: TGTGCCAGCAGCCCTTCTGGGGGGAGGGGCTACAATGAGCAGTTCTTC.

This clone occurred a few times. The chain couples TRBV19 to TRBJ1-1; possibly TRBD1 for D (6 bases). CDR1 and CDR2 (germline): LNHDA, SQIVND (reference sequence). CDR3 size: 14 residues. Trimming removed 5 bases from V and 4 bases from J, with 14 bases in between. For the CDR3, the DNA is TGTGCCAGTAGTTTGGGGGCGGCTGTCACTGAAGCTTTCTTT. Translation: CASSLGAAVTEAFF. Combining the CDR3 with reference TRBV19 and TRBJ1-1 gives the whole variable domain DGGITQSPKYLFRKEGQNVTLSCEQNLNHDAMYWYRQDPGQGLRLIYYSQIVNDFQKGDIAEGYSVSREKKESFPLTVTSAQKNPTAFYLCASSLGAAVTEAFFGQGTRLTVV.

The chain employs TRBV7-2 and TRBJ2-7, with 7 nucleotides matching TRBD1. Per germline, CDR1 SGHTA and CDR2 FQGNSA. After removal of 5 bases from V and 2 bases from J, the junction contained 3 bases not matched to a gene. The CDR3 covers 13 residues. In DNA form, the CDR3 reads TGTGCCAGCAGCCCTGACAGGGCCTACGAGCAGTACTTC. Its protein product is CASSPDRAYEQYF.

V usage is TRBV4-1 and J usage is TRBJ1-5; 9 positions agree with TRBD1. V was clipped by 0 bases and J by 6 bases; unmatched bases: 3. This CDR3 has 15 residues. Germline V gene lookup returns CDR1 MGHRA and CDR2 YSYEKL. The CDR3 sequence: CASSQDGTGFQPQHF. DNA for the CDR3: TGCGCCAGCAGCCAAGATGGGACAGGGTTTCAGCCCCAGCATTTT.

This clone was found a few times. V usage is TRBV27 and J usage is TRBJ1-2, with TRBD1 as a possible D gene (5 bases). The V gene lost 0 bases and the J gene lost 5 bases, with 16 bases spanning the gap. Looked up from germline, CDR1 is MNHEY and CDR2 is SMNVEV (reference sequence). The CDR3 is 16 residues long. CDR3 nucleotides: TGTGCCAGCAGTTTATCCCGCTCGGGGGGTGTGTATGGCTACACCTTC. Amino acids: CASSLSRSGGVYGYTF.

This sequence joins TRBV11-2 and TRBJ1-2; 7 bases fit TRBD1. CDR3 length equals 15 residues. Looked up from germline, CDR1 is SGHAT and CDR2 is FQNNGV. V was clipped by 1 base and J by 7 bases; unmatched bases: 9. CDR3 loop: CASSLVRWQGGGYTF. CDR3 nucleotide sequence: TGTGCCAGCAGCTTAGTGCGGTGGCAGGGGGGTGGCTACACCTTC.